This is a list of T cell receptor beta chains from one sample in a study of T cell responses to AZD1222 COVID-19 vaccine. The data were produced by immunoSEQ multiplex PCR, yet TCRdb's version contains in-frame clones alone and is incomplete. The sample shows some 80,000 clones, around three quarters of them seen only once. Sequences were derived from peripheral blood, sampled 28 days after the second dose of the MenACWY control vaccine. These receptor sequences come from an adult who received the MenACWY meningococcal vaccine as a control. The CDR3 runs from the conserved cysteine through the conserved F or W. Each record gives: V gene, clone size, J gene, D gene, CDR3 protein, CDR3 DNA. D genes are given only for firm matches. Size values are once, few and many counts, or a class for expanded clones, and some rows have none.

>TRBV5-4|NA|TRBJ1-1|NA
CASSPAVQGVYTEAFF
TGTGCCAGCAGCCCGGCCGTACAAGGGGTATATACTGAAGCTTTCTTT
>TRBV7-2|once|TRBJ2-5|NA
CASSSWPGETQYF
TGTGCCAGCAGCTCTTGGCCGGGGGAGACCCAGTACTTC
>TRBV13|NA|TRBJ2-5|TRBD2
CASSRTSPFETQYF
TGTGCCAGCAGCAGGACTAGCCCCTTTGAGACCCAGTACTTC
>TRBV19|NA|TRBJ1-5|NA
CASSIGELDQPQHF
TGTGCCAGTAGTATCGGGGAACTCGATCAGCCCCAGCATTTT
>TRBV9|NA|TRBJ1-5|NA
CASSAGDADQPQHF
TGTGCCAGTTCCGCCGGAGACGCCGATCAGCCCCAGCATTTT
>TRBV5-4|NA|TRBJ1-1|TRBD1
CASSPGQGRRAFF
TGTGCCAGCAGCCCGGGACAGGGTCGCCGTGCGTTCTTT
>TRBV3-1/TRBV3-2|NA|TRBJ1-4|NA
CASSQGVGVTNEKLFF
TGTGCCAGCAGCCAAGGTGTAGGGGTAACTAATGAAAAACTGTTTTTT
>TRBV3-1/TRBV3-2|NA|TRBJ1-1|NA
CASSQEGRGTEAFF
TGTGCCAGCAGCCAAGAGGGGAGGGGCACTGAAGCTTTCTTT
>TRBV5-1|NA|TRBJ2-1|TRBD2
CASSFSGGSYNEQFF
TGCGCCAGCAGCTTTAGCGGGGGTTCCTACAATGAGCAGTTCTTC
>TRBV3-1/TRBV3-2|NA|TRBJ1-3|NA
CASSPRTGGGGNTIYF
TGTGCCAGCAGCCCCAGGACCGGGGGGGGCGGAAACACCATATATTTT
>TRBV11-2|NA|TRBJ1-1|TRBD1
CASSLDRGLGTEAFF
TGTGCCAGCAGCTTAGACAGGGGGCTCGGCACTGAAGCTTTCTTT
>TRBV18|NA|TRBJ1-1|NA
CASSPLPGTLNTEAFF
TGTGCCAGCTCACCACTCCCCGGGACTCTGAACACTGAAGCTTTCTTT
>TRBV6-6|NA|TRBJ2-7|NA
CASSRGGPNEQYF
TGTGCCAGCAGCCGAGGAGGGCCCAACGAGCAGTACTTC
>TRBV2|NA|TRBJ1-2|TRBD1
CARQGAPGYTF
TGTGCCAGACAGGGGGCGCCTGGCTACACCTTC
>TRBV5-6|once|TRBJ1-2|NA
CASSLLRERVYGYTF
TGTGCCAGCAGCTTATTGCGGGAGCGGGTCTATGGCTACACCTTC
>TRBV18|NA|TRBJ2-5|TRBD2
CASSPVTSGEQETQYF
TGTGCCAGCTCACCTGTCACTAGCGGGGAACAAGAGACCCAGTACTTC
>TRBV27|NA|TRBJ2-7|TRBD2
CASSFGVAGDEQYF
TGTGCCAGCAGTTTCGGGGTAGCGGGGGACGAGCAGTACTTC
>TRBV12-5|NA|TRBJ2-7|TRBD2
CASGLVLAGVDEQYF
TGTGCTAGTGGTTTGGTACTAGCGGGGGTAGACGAGCAGTACTTC
>TRBV18|NA|TRBJ1-1|TRBD1
CASSPTRGRSTEAFF
TGTGCCAGCTCACCGACCAGGGGGCGAAGTACTGAAGCTTTCTTT
>TRBV5-6|NA|TRBJ2-4|TRBD1
CASSFQGAFDKNIQYF
TGTGCCAGCAGCTTCCAGGGGGCCTTCGACAAAAACATTCAGTACTTC
>TRBV4-2|NA|TRBJ2-7|TRBD1
CASSPRTGSYEQYF
TGTGCCAGCAGTCCTCGGACAGGGTCCTACGAGCAGTACTTC
>TRBV7-8|NA|TRBJ2-3|NA
CASSLASDRRTDTQYF
TGTGCCAGCAGCTTAGCTTCGGACAGACGCACAGATACGCAGTATTTT
>TRBV12-3/TRBV12-4|NA|TRBJ1-1|NA
CASRPTGRTEAFF
TGTGCCAGCAGACCTACAGGGAGGACTGAAGCTTTCTTT
>TRBV28|once|TRBJ1-4|NA
CASSLGGTSEKLFF
TGTGCCAGCAGTTTGGGAGGCACTAGTGAAAAACTGTTTTTT
>TRBV3-1/TRBV3-2|NA|TRBJ1-3|NA
CASSPTHFSGNTIYF
TGTGCCAGCAGCCCAACACACTTCTCTGGAAACACCATATATTTT
>TRBV2|NA|TRBJ1-6|TRBD1
CASRHRGRNSPLHF
TGTGCCAGCAGGCACAGGGGGCGAAATTCACCCCTCCACTTT
>TRBV7-3|NA|TRBJ1-4|NA
CASKLRRATNEKLFF
TGTGCCAGCAAGCTACGACGGGCAACTAATGAAAAACTGTTTTTT
>TRBV7-9|NA|TRBJ1-1|NA
CASSLSRTEAFF
TGTGCCAGCAGCTTAAGTCGGACTGAAGCTTTCTTT
>TRBV6-5|NA|TRBJ2-7|TRBD1
CASRSPDRTSYEQYF
TGTGCCAGCAGGTCACCGGACAGGACATCCTACGAGCAGTACTTC
>TRBV7-9|NA|TRBJ1-2|TRBD1
CASSLGTGGNWDGYTF
TGTGCCAGCAGCTTAGGGACAGGGGGAAACTGGGATGGCTACACCTTC
>TRBV6-1|once|TRBJ2-7|NA
CASSDGISYEQYF
TGTGCCAGCAGTGATGGGATCTCCTACGAGCAGTACTTC
>TRBV7-2|NA|TRBJ2-7|NA
CASSFKADLSSYEQYF
TGTGCCAGCAGTTTCAAAGCGGATTTGAGCTCCTACGAGCAGTACTTC
>TRBV11-2|NA|TRBJ1-6|NA
CASSLGGRDNSPLHF
TGTGCCAGCAGCTTAGGGGGCAGAGACAATTCACCCCTCCACTTT
>TRBV6-5|NA|TRBJ1-5|NA
CASRPTGAQPQHF
TGTGCCAGCAGACCGACAGGCGCTCAGCCCCAGCATTTT
>TRBV6-2/TRBV6-3|few|TRBJ2-3|NA
CASSSGNSDTQYF
TGTGCCAGCAGTTCGGGCAACTCCGATACGCAGTATTTT
>TRBV14|once|TRBJ2-7|NA
CASSQSTYEQYF
TGTGCCAGCAGCCAATCAACCTACGAGCAGTACTTC
>TRBV5-1|few|TRBJ1-1|NA
CASRGNPGGDTEAFF
TGCGCCAGCAGAGGGAACCCGGGAGGGGACACTGAAGCTTTCTTT
>TRBV10-3|NA|TRBJ1-6|TRBD1
CAISDPGQGGSYNSPLHF
TGTGCCATCAGTGATCCGGGACAGGGGGGATCCTATAATTCACCCCTCCACTTT
>TRBV7-2|NA|TRBJ2-5|TRBD1
CASSPGQGGRETQYF
TGTGCCAGCAGTCCTGGACAGGGGGGGCGAGAGACCCAGTACTTC
>TRBV6-2/TRBV6-3|NA|TRBJ1-2|NA
CASSREQGGGYTF
TGTGCCAGCAGCCGGGAACAGGGTGGCGGCTACACCTTC
>TRBV5-1|NA|TRBJ2-5|NA
CASSPGRGHQETQYF
TGCGCCAGCAGCCCCGGACGGGGGCACCAAGAGACCCAGTACTTC
>TRBV7-8|NA|TRBJ1-1|NA
CASSLDHRAEAFF
TGTGCCAGCAGCCTTGACCACCGGGCTGAAGCTTTCTTT
>TRBV10-1|NA|TRBJ2-1|NA
CASSETNEQFF
TGCGCCAGCAGTGAGACTAATGAGCAGTTCTTC
>TRBV19|once|TRBJ1-1|NA
CASSRQENTEAFF
TGTGCCAGTAGTAGACAGGAGAACACTGAAGCTTTCTTT
>TRBV5-6|NA|TRBJ2-1|NA
CASSPPGSFSYNEQFF
TGTGCCAGCAGCCCGCCGGGTTCCTTCTCCTACAATGAGCAGTTCTTC
>TRBV30|NA|TRBJ2-2|TRBD1
CAWSTGVINTGELFF
TGTGCCTGGAGTACAGGGGTGATAAACACCGGGGAGCTGTTTTTT
>TRBV2|NA|TRBJ2-7|NA
CASSDDRYYEQYF
TGTGCCAGCAGTGATGACAGGTACTACGAGCAGTACTTC
>TRBV4-1|many|TRBJ1-1|NA
CASSQPFTLVDTEAFF
TGCGCCAGCAGCCAACCATTTACTTTAGTTGACACTGAAGCTTTCTTT
>TRBV30|NA|TRBJ2-7|TRBD2
CAWSVGDAGAEYF
TGTGCCTGGAGTGTAGGAGATGCGGGAGCGGAGTACTTC
>TRBV3-1/TRBV3-2|NA|TRBJ2-7|TRBD2
CASSRTSGGVYEQYF
TGTGCCAGCAGCCGGACTAGCGGGGGTGTCTACGAGCAGTACTTC
>TRBV19|once|TRBJ2-6|TRBD1
CASSAGTGAGANVLTF
TGTGCCAGTAGTGCCGGGACAGGGGCTGGGGCCAACGTCCTGACTTTC
>TRBV13|NA|TRBJ1-4|TRBD1
CASSRQTGAANEKLFF
TGTGCCAGCAGTCGCCAAACAGGGGCGGCTAATGAAAAACTGTTTTTT
>TRBV12-3/TRBV12-4|NA|TRBJ2-7|TRBD1
CASSLYTGGEQYF
TGTGCCAGCAGTTTGTATACAGGGGGCGAGCAGTACTTC
>TRBV5-3|NA|TRBJ2-7|NA
CARSLEHRSYEQYF
TGTGCCAGAAGCTTGGAGCACAGATCCTACGAGCAGTACTTC